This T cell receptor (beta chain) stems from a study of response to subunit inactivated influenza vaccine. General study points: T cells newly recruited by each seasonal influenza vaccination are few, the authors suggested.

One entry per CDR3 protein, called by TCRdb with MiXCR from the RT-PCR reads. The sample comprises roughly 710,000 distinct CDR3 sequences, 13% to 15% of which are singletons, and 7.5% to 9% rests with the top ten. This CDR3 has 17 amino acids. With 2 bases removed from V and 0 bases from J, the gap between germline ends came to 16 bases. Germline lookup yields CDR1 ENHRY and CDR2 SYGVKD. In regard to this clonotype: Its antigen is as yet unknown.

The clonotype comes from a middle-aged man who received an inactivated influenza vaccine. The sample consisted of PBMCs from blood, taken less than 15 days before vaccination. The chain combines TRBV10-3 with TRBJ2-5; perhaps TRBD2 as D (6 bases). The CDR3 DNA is TGTGCCATCAGTGAGCCGCATCCCGGGAGTTACCAAGAGACCCAGTACTTC. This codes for CAISEPHPGSYQETQYF.